The 9 T cell receptor beta chains below all came from one sample that was sequenced in a study of blood T cells in healthy people across ages. The second PCR ran roughly 7 to 11 cycles with a sample-barcoded 5' primer and J-beta primers. Each CDR3 protein is one row after TCRdb ran MiXCR on the 5' RACE reads. The table lists roughly 2 million distinct CDR3 sequences, 40% to 55% of them singletons. What was sequenced was blood. The receptor source for this set is a woman in her thirties or forties in good health.

This clonotype was detected a few times. The chain combines TRBV12-3 or TRBV12-4 with TRBJ2-7; perhaps D is TRBD1 or TRBD2 (6 bases each). The CDR3 is 12 residues long. Trimming cost V 7 bases and J 6 bases, with 13 bases left between them. The DNA for the CDR3 is TGTGCCAGCACCGAAACGGGGGCCGAGCAGTACTTC. Translated, it gives CASTETGAEQYF.

This clonotype has a handful of counts. In DNA form, the CDR3 reads TGTGCTAGTGGTCCACAACCCCCGGGACAAAACAATGAGCAGTTCTTC. Translating it yields CASGPQPPGQNNEQFF. The chain links TRBV12-5 to TRBJ2-1; tentative D call: TRBD1 (6 bases). In germline, CDR1 is LGHNT, CDR2 FRNRAP. The CDR3 totals 16 residues. V lost 5 bases and J lost 5, with 19 bases in between.

V usage is TRBV15 and J usage is TRBJ2-7; D possibly corresponds to TRBD1 (5 bases). Deletions cut 3 bases from V and 6 bases from J, with 12 bases between. This CDR3 comprises 13 residues. Germline V CDR1 and CDR2: LNHNV, YYDKDF (reference sequence). The CDR3 sequence: CATSSPTGGEQYF. The CDR3 DNA is TGTGCCACCAGCAGTCCTACAGGTGGCGAGCAGTACTTC.

The V gene is TRBV27, the J gene TRBJ2-6; D is undetermined. V lost 5 bases to trimming and J lost 0 bases, with 8 bases between them. Germline loops: CDR1 MNHEY, CDR2 SMNVEV (reference sequence). This CDR3 is 15 amino acids long. CDR3 loop: CASSAYTSGANVLTF. The CDR3 region has the DNA TGTGCCAGCAGTGCCTACACCTCTGGGGCCAACGTCCTGACTTTC.

This clonotype was observed a few times. The rearrangement uses TRBV2 and TRBJ1-5, with D possibly TRBD1 on 5 matching bases. Deletions cut 3 bases from V and 5 bases from J, with 17 bases between. Germline lookup yields CDR1 SNHLY and CDR2 FYNNEI. The CDR3 spans 16 residues. The CDR3 nucleotides read TGTGCCAGCAGTGAGGGACCAAAAAACGGGCATCAGCCCCAGCATTTT. This sequence encodes CASSEGPKNGHQPQHF.

The chain couples TRBV6-1 to TRBJ2-1; 8 nucleotides match TRBD1. The length of the CDR3 is 15 residues. CDR1 and CDR2 from the germline V gene are MNHNS and SASEGT. J was trimmed by 8 bases and V by 1 base; bases with no gene match: 7. The CDR3 DNA reads as TGTGCCAGCAGTGAAGGGACAGGGTCCGTGGATGAGCAGTTCTTC. The encoded protein is CASSEGTGSVDEQFF.

The chain has TRBV12-3 or TRBV12-4 and TRBJ1-2, with a tentative D call TRBD1 (5 bases). V was clipped by 6 bases and J by 8 bases, with 19 bases between them. This CDR3 region has 14 residues. CDR3 nucleotide sequence: TGTGCCAGCAGCTGGCACGGGGGGACTGGGGGCTACACCTTC. Translating it yields CASSWHGGTGGYTF.

This clonotype was detected a few times. The chain carries TRBV4-3 and TRBJ2-6; no reliable D call. The V and J ends lost 4 bases and 0 bases respectively, with 13 bases between them. The CDR3 loop spans 17 amino acids. CDR1 is LGHNA, CDR2 YSLEER, per germline. The CDR3 sequence: CASSLAPQVSGANVLTF. The CDR3 region has the DNA TGCGCCAGCAGCCTTGCACCTCAGGTCTCTGGGGCCAACGTCCTGACTTTC.

This clonotype was seen only a few times. The rearrangement uses TRBV20-1 and TRBJ2-1; 15 nucleotides line up with TRBD2. From germline, CDR1 is DFQATT and CDR2 SNEGSKA (reference sequence). The CDR3 is 20 amino acids. Trimming cost V 1 base and J 2 bases; bases outside gene matches: 12. This CDR3 reads CSARVRTGTSGGSTYNEQFF. The CDR3 DNA is TGCAGTGCTAGAGTCCGGACCGGGACTAGCGGGGGGTCCACCTACAATGAGCAGTTCTTC.